The 9 T cell receptor beta chains presented below share a single source sample, sequenced in a study of T cells in Graves' hyperthyroidism and ophthalmopathy. TCR beta CDR3 regions were amplified from RNA. With the HTBI primer set, the TCR CDR3 went through a first round of RT-PCR. Each CDR3 protein gets one entry after TCRdb re-called the multiplex PCR reads with MiXCR. The sample shows around 190,000 distinct CDR3 sequences, 17% of them seen only once. Sequencing used blood. These receptors came from a woman in her fifties or sixties with Graves' hyperthyroidism.

The table lists this clonotype with many counts. CDR3 nucleotides: TGCGCCAGCAGCCCAAGGGGAGGTGGGCTGAACACTGAAGCTTTCTTT. Protein: CASSPRGGGLNTEAFF. The rearrangement links TRBV5-1 to TRBJ1-1; the D gene is possibly TRBD1 (5 bases). There are 16 residues in the CDR3. Trimming took 4 bases from V and 0 from J, leaving 16 bases between them. Germline V gene lookup returns CDR1 SGHRS and CDR2 YFSETQ.

This clonotype was counted many times. The V and J genes are TRBV5-1 and TRBJ2-1; D not certain. This CDR3 is 12 amino acids long. Germline-derived CDR1 and CDR2 are SGHRS and YFSETQ. With 3 bases removed from V and 9 bases from J, the gap between germline ends came to 10 bases. Here the CDR3 DNA reads TGCGCCAGCAGCTCGACTCTCGGTGAGCAGTTCTTC. Amino acid sequence: CASSSTLGEQFF.

This clonotype was counted many times. The rearrangement uses TRBV7-6 and TRBJ2-2, with D possibly being TRBD2 (6 bases). Per germline, CDR1 SGHVS and CDR2 FNYEAQ. Trimming stripped 6 bases from V and 3 bases from J, with 11 bases between. The CDR3 sequence is 14 residues long. CDR3 sequence reads: CASRPGLDTGELFF. The CDR3, as DNA: TGTGCCAGCAGACCGGGACTCGACACCGGGGAGCTGTTTTTT.

There are many counts of this clonotype. The chain couples TRBV19 to TRBJ1-1, with a possible D match to TRBD1 (6 bases). The V end lost 5 bases, the J end lost 4 bases, and 23 bases lay between the germline ends. CDR1 and CDR2 from the germline V gene are LNHDA and SQIVND (reference sequence). This CDR3 region has 17 residues. CDR3 region: CASSPLARGGSGTEAFF. CDR3 sequence (DNA): TGTGCCAGTAGTCCCTTGGCCAGGGGAGGGAGTGGCACTGAAGCTTTCTTT.

CDR3 sequence reads: CASSYVSGSGTGELFF. The CDR3 nucleotides are TGCGCCAGCAGCTACGTTAGCGGGAGTGGGACCGGGGAGCTGTTTTTT. The chain couples TRBV5-1 to TRBJ2-2, with 9 bases that match TRBD2. V dropped 3 bases and J dropped 5; count of bases not matched to a gene: 8. This CDR3 is built from 16 residues. From germline, CDR1 is SGHRS and CDR2 YFSETQ.

This clonotype was picked up many times. The chain recombines TRBV5-6 with TRBJ1-3; 8 nucleotides agree with TRBD1. Germline trimming cut 4 bases from V and 4 bases from J; bases unmatched to any gene: 4. The CDR3 has 14 residues. The germline CDR1 and CDR2 sequences are SGHDT and YYEEEE. This CDR3 reads CASSPQGAGNTIYF. The CDR3 bases are TGTGCCAGCAGCCCCCAGGGGGCAGGAAACACCATATATTTT.

At least ten counts were recorded for this clonotype. The genes are TRBV6-1 and TRBJ2-3; TRBD2 agrees at 8 bases. After removal of 7 bases from V and 4 bases from J, the junction contained 7 bases not matched to a gene. Germline assignment: CDR1 MNHNS and CDR2 SASEGT. The CDR3 contains 14 residues. The CDR3 loop is CASMAGGQADTQYF. The CDR3 bases are TGTGCCAGCATGGCGGGGGGTCAGGCAGATACGCAGTATTTT.

This clonotype was seen repeatedly, ten times or more. The CDR3 reads CASSIGPGQGTQPQHF. The CDR3 DNA follows: TGTGCCAGTAGTATTGGTCCGGGACAGGGTACCCAGCCCCAGCATTTT. The V gene is TRBV19, the J gene TRBJ1-5; 9 bases are a match to TRBD1. This CDR3 has 16 amino acids. Germline CDR1 LNHDA, CDR2 SQIVND (reference sequence). V lost 3 bases, J lost 7 bases, and 10 bases stayed unmatched. Combining the CDR3 with reference TRBV19 and TRBJ1-5 gives the whole variable domain DGGITQSPKYLFRKEGQNVTLSCEQNLNHDAMYWYRQDPGQGLRLIYYSQIVNDFQKGDIAEGYSVSREKKESFPLTVTSAQKNPTAFYLCASSIGPGQGTQPQHFGDGTRLSIL.

This clonotype showed up many times. The CDR3 loop is CASSSRGGGGTEAFF. CDR3 nucleotides: TGTGCCAGCAGCTCAAGAGGGGGGGGCGGCACTGAAGCTTTCTTT. The V and J genes are TRBV7-9 and TRBJ1-1, with D possibly matching TRBD1 (6 bases). Trimming pared 4 bases from V and 4 bases from J, leaving 16 bases between. Germline-derived CDR1 and CDR2 are SEHNR and FQNEAQ (reference sequence). The CDR3 loop spans 15 amino acids.